This TCR beta chain was observed in a study of identical twins. The study, taken as a whole, reports: Fewer insertions were carried by abundant cord blood beta clonotypes, but none was seen in memory repertoires. An excess of low generation probability was shown by twin-shared out-of-frame alpha sequences.

The CDR3 has 16 amino acids. Germline assignment: CDR1 SGHTA and CDR2 FQGNSA. After removal of 4 bases from V and 9 bases from J, the junction contained 14 bases not matched to a gene. On this clonotype: Its antigen is undetermined.

Through template switching, a universal primer site was introduced, and the cDNA contained unique molecular identifiers. TCRdb reprocessed the 5' RACE reads via MiXCR and lists one record per CDR3 protein. The repertoire holds 400,000 to 550,000 distinct CDR3 sequences, with approximately 15% as singletons. The same sample was also studied in work on yellow fever vaccine responses in identical twins.

The chain joins TRBV7-2 to TRBJ2-1; 8 bases are shared with TRBD1. Sequencing was performed on CD4+ T cells sorted from blood. This receptor was identified in a woman between 18 and 29 years old in good health. CDR3 loop: CASSSYRGARLGEQFF. The CDR3 DNA sequence: TGTGCCAGCAGCTCATACAGGGGGGCGCGGTTGGGTGAGCAGTTCTTC. Full variable domain (rest looked up from reference TRBV7-2 and TRBJ2-1): GAGVSQSPSNKVTEKGKDVELRCDPISGHTALYWYRQSLGQGLEFLIYFQGNSAPDKSGLPSDRFSAERTGGSVSTLTIQRTQQEDSAVYLCASSSYRGARLGEQFFGPGTRLTVL.